This T cell receptor beta chain appears in the sequencing data of a study of T cells in narcolepsy (dated by TCRdb to the late 2010s). Some background on the complete study: Patients with narcolepsy type 1 or type 2 (NT1, NT2) and healthy control donors were enrolled in the study. Autoreactive T cells targeting hypocretin neuron self-antigens (hypocretin, TRIB2) were sought in narcolepsy patients, and TCR Vbeta sequencing was used to track clonotypes in blood and CSF.

Concerning this clone: Its antigen is unknown. No clone much larger than this one lies a single base away; base qualities are absent.

Summary of the overall study and its limitations: Certain blood memory CD4+ repertoires from patients and controls had no sequences that matched autoreactive T cell clones. Numbers of sequenced blood memory CD4+ clonotypes were comparable, with averages of some 40,000 in patients and 33,354 in controls. Autoreactive clonotypes were reported to be detected serially in the blood of the same patients and of different patients, but not in the blood of healthy controls. In plots comparing CSF and blood CD4+ T cell clonotypes from the same patient, HCRT-specific and TRIB2-specific autoreactive clonotypes were highlighted.

Memory CD4+ T cells were sorted ex vivo from peripheral blood of narcolepsy patients and healthy controls for TCR Vbeta sequencing. The library was obtained by the immunoSEQ multiplex PCR assay. TCRdb mirrors the immuneACCESS table, restricted to in-frame sequences. Some clones are absent from its copies; in checked studies, under half trace to an unresolved V gene, and the reason for the others is unknown. Across this sample there are around 26,000 clones, with 80% to 90% seen only once. The ten largest clones take up approximately 1.4% of the sample. Taken from cysteine to phenylalanine, the CDR3 has 14 residues. The DNA shown is the 42-base CDR3, in frame from base 1. The CDR1 and CDR2 encoded by the germline V gene are MNHNS and SASEGT. For this chain, trimming is 7 bases at the V end and 3 bases at the J end, and the number of junction bases without a gene match is 4.

The clonotype was recovered from a human donor with narcolepsy. The rearranged chain carries TRBV6-1 and TRBJ2-5; 11 bases in the middle match TRBD1. Input material: CD45RA- memory CD4+ T cells from PBMCs. The cell subset or site label for this specimen denotes: memory T cells sorted ex vivo from peripheral blood. CDR3 protein: CASTGTGGEETQYF. The nucleotides are TGTGCCAGCACAGGGACAGGGGGGGAAGAGACCCAGTACTTC.